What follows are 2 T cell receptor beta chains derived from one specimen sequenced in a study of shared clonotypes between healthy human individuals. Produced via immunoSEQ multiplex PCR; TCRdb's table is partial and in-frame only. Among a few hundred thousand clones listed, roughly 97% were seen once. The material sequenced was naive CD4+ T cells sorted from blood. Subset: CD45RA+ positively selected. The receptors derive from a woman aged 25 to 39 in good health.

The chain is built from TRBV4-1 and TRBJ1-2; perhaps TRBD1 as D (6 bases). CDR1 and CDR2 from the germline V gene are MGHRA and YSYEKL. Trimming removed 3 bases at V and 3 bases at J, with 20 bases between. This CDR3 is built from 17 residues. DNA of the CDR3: TGCGCCAGCAGCCAGGGGGGGCGCGGGACAATCCACTATGGCTACACCTTC. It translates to CASSQGGRGTIHYGYTF.

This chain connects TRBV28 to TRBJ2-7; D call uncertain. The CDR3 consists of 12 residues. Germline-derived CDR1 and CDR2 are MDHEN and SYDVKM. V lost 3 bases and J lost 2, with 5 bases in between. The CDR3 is CASSFNPYEQYF. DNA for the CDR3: TGTGCCAGCAGTTTCAATCCCTACGAGCAGTACTTC.